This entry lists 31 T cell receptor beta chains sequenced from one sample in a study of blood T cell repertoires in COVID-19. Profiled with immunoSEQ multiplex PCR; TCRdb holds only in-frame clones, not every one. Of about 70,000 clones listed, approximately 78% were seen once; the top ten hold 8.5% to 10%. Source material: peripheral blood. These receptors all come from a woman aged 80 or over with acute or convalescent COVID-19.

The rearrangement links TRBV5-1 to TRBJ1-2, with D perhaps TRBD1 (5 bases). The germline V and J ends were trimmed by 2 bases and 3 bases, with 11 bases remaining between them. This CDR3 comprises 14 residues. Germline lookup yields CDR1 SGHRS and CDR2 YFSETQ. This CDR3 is CASSFGQGDYGYTF. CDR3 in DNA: TGCGCCAGCAGCTTCGGGCAGGGCGACTATGGCTACACCTTC.

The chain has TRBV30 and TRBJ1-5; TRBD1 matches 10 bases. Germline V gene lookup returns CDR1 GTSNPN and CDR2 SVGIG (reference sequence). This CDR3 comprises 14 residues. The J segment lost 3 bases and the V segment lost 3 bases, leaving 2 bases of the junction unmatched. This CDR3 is CAWRGTGANQPQHF. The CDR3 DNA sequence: TGTGCCTGGAGGGGGACAGGGGCCAATCAGCCCCAGCATTTT. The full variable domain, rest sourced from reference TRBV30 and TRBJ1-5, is SQTIHQWPATLVQPVGSPLSLECTVEGTSNPNLYWYRQAAGRGLQLLFYSVGIGQISSEVPQNLSASRPQDRQFILSSKKLLLSDSGFYLCAWRGTGANQPQHFGDGTRLSIL.

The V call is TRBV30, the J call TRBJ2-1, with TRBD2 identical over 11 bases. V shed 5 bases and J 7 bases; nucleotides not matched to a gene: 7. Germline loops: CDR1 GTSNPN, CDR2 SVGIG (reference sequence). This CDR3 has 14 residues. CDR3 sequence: CAWQIAGGWNEQFF. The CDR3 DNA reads TGTGCCTGGCAGATAGCGGGGGGGTGGAATGAGCAGTTCTTC.

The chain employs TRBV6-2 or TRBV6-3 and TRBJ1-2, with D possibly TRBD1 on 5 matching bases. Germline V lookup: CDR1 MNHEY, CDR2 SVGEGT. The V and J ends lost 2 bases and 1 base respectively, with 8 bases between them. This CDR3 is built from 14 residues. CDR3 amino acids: CASSYAGGNYGYTF. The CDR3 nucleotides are TGTGCCAGCAGTTACGCGGGGGGTAACTATGGCTACACCTTC.

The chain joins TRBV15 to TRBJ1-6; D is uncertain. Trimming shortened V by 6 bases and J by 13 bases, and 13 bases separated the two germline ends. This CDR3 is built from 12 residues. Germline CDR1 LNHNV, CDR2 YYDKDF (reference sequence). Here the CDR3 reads CATRTATGPLHF. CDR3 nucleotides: TGTGCCACCAGGACCGCAACGGGGCCCCTCCACTTT.

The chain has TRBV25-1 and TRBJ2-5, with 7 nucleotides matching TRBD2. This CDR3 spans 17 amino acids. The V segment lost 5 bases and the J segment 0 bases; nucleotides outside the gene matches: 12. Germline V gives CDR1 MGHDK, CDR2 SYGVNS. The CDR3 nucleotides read TGTGCCAGCAGTCCGCACCCGCGGGGGATATACCAAGAGACCCAGTACTTC. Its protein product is CASSPHPRGIYQETQYF.

The CDR3 is CASSLQLLQNTEAFF. The CDR3 bases are TGTGCCAGCAGCCTGCAACTTCTCCAGAACACTGAAGCTTTCTTT. V usage is TRBV5-4 and J usage is TRBJ1-1; no clear D. This CDR3 has 15 amino acids. Germline V gene sequence: CDR1 SGHNT, CDR2 YYREEE (reference sequence). V was trimmed by 4 bases and J by 1 base, leaving 14 bases between them.

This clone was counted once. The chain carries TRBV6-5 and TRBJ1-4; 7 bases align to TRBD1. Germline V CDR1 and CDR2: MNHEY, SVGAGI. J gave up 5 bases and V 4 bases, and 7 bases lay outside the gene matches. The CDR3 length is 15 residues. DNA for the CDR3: TGTGCCAGCAGTTCACCGGGACAGTTGAATGAAAAACTGTTTTTT. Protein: CASSSPGQLNEKLFF.

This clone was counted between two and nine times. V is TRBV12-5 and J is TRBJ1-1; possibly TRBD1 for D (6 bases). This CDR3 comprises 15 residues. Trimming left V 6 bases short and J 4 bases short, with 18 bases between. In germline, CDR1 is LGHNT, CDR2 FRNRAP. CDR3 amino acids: CASGRNTGQGTEAFF. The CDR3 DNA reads TGTGCTAGTGGCCGTAATACAGGGCAAGGCACTGAAGCTTTCTTT.

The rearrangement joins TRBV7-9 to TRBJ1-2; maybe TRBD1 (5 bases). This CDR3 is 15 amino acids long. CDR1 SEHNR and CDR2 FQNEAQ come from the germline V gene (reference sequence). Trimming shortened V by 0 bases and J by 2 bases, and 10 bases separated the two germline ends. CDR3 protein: CASSLAVGGNYGYTF. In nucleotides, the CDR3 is TGTGCCAGCAGCTTAGCGGTTGGGGGGAACTATGGCTACACCTTC.

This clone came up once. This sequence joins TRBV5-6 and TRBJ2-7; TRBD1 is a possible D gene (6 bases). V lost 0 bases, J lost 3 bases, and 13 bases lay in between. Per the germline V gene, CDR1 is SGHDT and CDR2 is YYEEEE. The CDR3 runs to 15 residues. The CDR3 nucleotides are TGTGCCAGCAGCTTGGCCGGCAGGGGTATCTACGAGCAGTACTTC. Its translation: CASSLAGRGIYEQYF.

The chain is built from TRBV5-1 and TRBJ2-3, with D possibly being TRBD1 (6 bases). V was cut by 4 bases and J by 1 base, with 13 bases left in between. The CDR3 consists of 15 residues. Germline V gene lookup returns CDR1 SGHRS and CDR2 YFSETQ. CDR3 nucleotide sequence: TGCGCCAGCAGCCTCCTACAGGGAGGCACAGATACGCAGTATTTT. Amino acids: CASSLLQGGTDTQYF.

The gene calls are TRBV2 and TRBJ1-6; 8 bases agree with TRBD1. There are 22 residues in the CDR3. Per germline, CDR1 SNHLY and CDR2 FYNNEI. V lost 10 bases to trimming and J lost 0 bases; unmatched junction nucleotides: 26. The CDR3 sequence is CATGGDLKPSNALSSYNSPLHF. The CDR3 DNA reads TGTGCCACAGGGGGCGATTTAAAGCCTTCGAACGCGCTGAGCTCCTATAATTCACCCCTCCACTTT.

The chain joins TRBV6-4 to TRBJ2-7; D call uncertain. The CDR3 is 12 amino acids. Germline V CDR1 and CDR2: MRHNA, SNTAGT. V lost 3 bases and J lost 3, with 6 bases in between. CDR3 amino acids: CASSERVYEQYF. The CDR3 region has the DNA TGTGCCAGCAGTGAACGGGTCTACGAGCAGTACTTC.

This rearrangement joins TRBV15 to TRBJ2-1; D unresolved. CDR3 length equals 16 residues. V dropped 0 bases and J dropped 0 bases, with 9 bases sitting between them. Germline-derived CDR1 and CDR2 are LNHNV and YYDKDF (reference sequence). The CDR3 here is CATSRDRVGSYNEQFF. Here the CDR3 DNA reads TGTGCCACCAGCAGAGATCGTGTCGGCTCCTACAATGAGCAGTTCTTC. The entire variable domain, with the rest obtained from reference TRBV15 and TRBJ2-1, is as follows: DAMVIQNPRYQVTQFGKPVTLSCSQTLNHNVMYWYQQKSSQAPKLLFHYYDKDFNNEADTPDNFQSRRPNTSFCFLDIRSPGLGDTAMYLCATSRDRVGSYNEQFFGPGTRLTVL.

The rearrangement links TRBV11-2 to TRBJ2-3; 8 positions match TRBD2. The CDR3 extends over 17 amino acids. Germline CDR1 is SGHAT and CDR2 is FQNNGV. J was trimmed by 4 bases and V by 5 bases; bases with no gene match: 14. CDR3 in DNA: TGTGCCAGCAGCCTATTTCGGAACGGGGGGGCATCAGATACGCAGTATTTT. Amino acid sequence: CASSLFRNGGASDTQYF. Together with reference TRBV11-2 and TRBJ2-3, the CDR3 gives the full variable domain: EAGVAQSPRYKIIEKRQSVAFWCNPISGHATLYWYQQILGQGPKLLIQFQNNGVVDDSQLPKDRFSAERLKGVDSTLKIQPAKLEDSAVYLCASSLFRNGGASDTQYFGPGTRLTVL.

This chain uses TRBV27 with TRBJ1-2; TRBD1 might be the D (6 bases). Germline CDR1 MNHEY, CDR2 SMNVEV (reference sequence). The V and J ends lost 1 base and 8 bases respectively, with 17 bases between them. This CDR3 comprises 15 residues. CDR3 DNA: TGTGCCAGCAGTTTATTCTCGACAGGAGATGGCGGCTACACCTTC. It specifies CASSLFSTGDGGYTF.

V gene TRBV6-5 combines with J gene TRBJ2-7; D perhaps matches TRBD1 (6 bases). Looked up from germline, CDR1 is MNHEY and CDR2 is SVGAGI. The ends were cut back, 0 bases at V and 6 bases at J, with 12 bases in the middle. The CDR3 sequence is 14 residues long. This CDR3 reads CASSYSGSDSEQYF. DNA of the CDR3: TGTGCCAGCAGTTACTCGGGGTCGGACAGCGAGCAGTACTTC.

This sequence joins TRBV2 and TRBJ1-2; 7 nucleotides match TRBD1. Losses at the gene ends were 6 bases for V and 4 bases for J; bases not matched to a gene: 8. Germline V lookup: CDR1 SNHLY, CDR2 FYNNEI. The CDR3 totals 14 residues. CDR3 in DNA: TGTGCCAGCAGGACCCAAGGGGGCAGCTATGGCTACACCTTC. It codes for CASRTQGGSYGYTF. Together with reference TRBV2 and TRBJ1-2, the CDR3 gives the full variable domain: EPEVTQTPSHQVTQMGQEVILRCVPISNHLYFYWYRQILGQKVEFLVSFYNNEISEKSEIFDDQFSVERPDGSNFTLKIRSTKLEDSAMYFCASRTQGGSYGYTFGSGTRLTVV.

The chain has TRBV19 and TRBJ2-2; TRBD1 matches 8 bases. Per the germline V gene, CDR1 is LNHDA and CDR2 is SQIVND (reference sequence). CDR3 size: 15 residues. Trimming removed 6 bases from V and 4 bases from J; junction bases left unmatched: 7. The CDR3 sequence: CASRGQGRGTGELFF. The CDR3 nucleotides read TGTGCCAGTAGAGGACAGGGCCGCGGCACCGGGGAGCTGTTTTTT.

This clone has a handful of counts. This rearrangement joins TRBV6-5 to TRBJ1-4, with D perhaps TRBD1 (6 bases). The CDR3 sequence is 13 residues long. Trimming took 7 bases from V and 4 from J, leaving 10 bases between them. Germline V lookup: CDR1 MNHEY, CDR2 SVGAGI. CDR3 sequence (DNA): TGTGCCAGCACCGGGGGGCTTAATGAAAAACTGTTTTTT. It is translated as CASTGGLNEKLFF.

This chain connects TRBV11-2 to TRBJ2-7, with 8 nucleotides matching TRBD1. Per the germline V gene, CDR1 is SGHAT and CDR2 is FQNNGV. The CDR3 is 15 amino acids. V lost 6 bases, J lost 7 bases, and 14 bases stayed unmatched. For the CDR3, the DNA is TGTGCCAGCAGGCGACCGGGACAGGTCATCCCGGAGCAGTACTTC. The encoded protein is CASRRPGQVIPEQYF.

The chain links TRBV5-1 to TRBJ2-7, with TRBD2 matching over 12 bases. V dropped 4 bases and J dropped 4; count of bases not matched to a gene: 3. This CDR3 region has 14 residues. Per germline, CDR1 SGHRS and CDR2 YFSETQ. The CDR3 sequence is CASSGGTSGYEQYF. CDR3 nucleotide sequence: TGCGCCAGCAGCGGGGGGACTAGCGGGTACGAGCAGTACTTC.

The CDR3 bases are TGTGCCAGCAGTGGAGAGGGCATGGTGGGTTCACCCCTCCACTTT. This translates into CASSGEGMVGSPLHF. V gene TRBV6-4 combines with J gene TRBJ1-6; D not certain. This CDR3 comprises 15 residues. Trimming stripped 4 bases from V and 9 bases from J, with 16 bases between. Germline V CDR1 and CDR2: MRHNA, SNTAGT.

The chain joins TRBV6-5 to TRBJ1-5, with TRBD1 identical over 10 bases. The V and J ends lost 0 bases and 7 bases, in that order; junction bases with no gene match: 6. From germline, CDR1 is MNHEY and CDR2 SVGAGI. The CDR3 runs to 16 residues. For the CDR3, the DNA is TGTGCCAGCAGTTACTCGGGGACAGGGGTCGTCCAGCCCCAGCATTTT. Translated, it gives CASSYSGTGVVQPQHF.

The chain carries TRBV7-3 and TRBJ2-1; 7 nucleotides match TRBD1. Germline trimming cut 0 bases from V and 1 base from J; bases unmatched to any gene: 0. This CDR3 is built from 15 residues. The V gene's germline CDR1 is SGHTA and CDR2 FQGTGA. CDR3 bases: TGTGCCAGCAGCTTAACGGGACAGTCCTACAATGAGCAGTTCTTC. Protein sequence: CASSLTGQSYNEQFF.

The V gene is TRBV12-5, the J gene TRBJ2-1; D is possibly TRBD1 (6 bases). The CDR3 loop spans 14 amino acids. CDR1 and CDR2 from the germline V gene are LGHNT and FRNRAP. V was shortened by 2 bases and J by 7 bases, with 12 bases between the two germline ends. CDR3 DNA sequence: TGTGCTAGTGGTTTGTCCCAGGGGATTAATGAGCAGTTCTTC. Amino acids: CASGLSQGINEQFF.

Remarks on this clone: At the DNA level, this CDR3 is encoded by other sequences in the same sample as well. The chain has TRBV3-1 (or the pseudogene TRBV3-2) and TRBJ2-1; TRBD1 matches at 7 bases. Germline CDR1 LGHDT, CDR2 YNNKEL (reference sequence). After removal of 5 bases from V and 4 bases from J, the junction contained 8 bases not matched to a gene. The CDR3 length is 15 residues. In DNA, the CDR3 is TGTGCCAGCAGCTTAAGACAGGGTACGTACAATGAGCAGTTCTTC. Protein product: CASSLRQGTYNEQFF.

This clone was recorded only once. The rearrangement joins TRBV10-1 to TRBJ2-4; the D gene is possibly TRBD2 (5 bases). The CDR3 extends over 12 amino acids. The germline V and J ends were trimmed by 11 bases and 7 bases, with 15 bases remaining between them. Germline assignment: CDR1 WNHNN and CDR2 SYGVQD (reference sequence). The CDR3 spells CAGGPVVNIQYF. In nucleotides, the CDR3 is TGCGCCGGCGGGCCGGTAGTTAACATTCAGTACTTC.

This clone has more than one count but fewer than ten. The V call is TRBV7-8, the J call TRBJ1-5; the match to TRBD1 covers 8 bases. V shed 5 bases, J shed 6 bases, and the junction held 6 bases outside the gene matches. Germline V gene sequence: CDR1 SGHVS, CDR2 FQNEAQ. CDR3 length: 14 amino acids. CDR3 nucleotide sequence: TGTGCCAGCAGCACGGACAGGGTGGGTCAGCCCCAGCATTTT. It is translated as CASSTDRVGQPQHF.

The CDR3 region has the DNA TGTGCCATTCAGGGGCCAGGGACGGCCTATGGCTACACCTTC. Translation: CAIQGPGTAYGYTF. V usage is TRBV6-5 and J usage is TRBJ1-2; a possible D gene is TRBD1 (6 bases). The V end lost 10 bases, the J end lost 4 bases, and 19 bases lay between the germline ends. The CDR3 runs 14 residues. Germline V gene sequence: CDR1 MNHEY, CDR2 SVGAGI.